A single sample is the source of the 11 T cell receptor beta chains below, sequenced in a study of naive CD8 T cells in extremely preterm neonates. Sequencing used immunoSEQ multiplex PCR; TCRdb keeps in-frame clones, though not all of them. The repertoire has about 7,000 clones, 95% to 98% of them found once; the top ten carry around 0.38%. The sample comprised naive CD8+ T cells from blood. These receptors came from a human donor in good health.

The J gene is TRBJ1-5, the V gene TRBV19, with D perhaps matching TRBD1 (6 bases). The CDR3 covers 15 residues. Germline CDR1 and CDR2: LNHDA and SQIVND (reference sequence). The V and J ends lost 7 bases and 0 bases respectively, with 13 bases between them. The CDR3 DNA sequence: TGTGCCAGTACCAGGACAGCCCATAGCAATCAGCCCCAGCATTTT. The encoded protein is CASTRTAHSNQPQHF.

The CDR3 region is CATSSVLKRYPYTEAFF. DNA of the CDR3: TGTGCCACCAGCAGCGTGCTTAAGCGCTATCCTTACACTGAAGCTTTCTTT. The chain employs TRBV15 and TRBJ1-1; D not resolved. The CDR3 is made up of 17 amino acids. V lost 3 bases and J 3 bases, leaving 20 bases between the germline ends. Germline values: CDR1 LNHNV, CDR2 YYDKDF (reference sequence).

This clone appeared once. The J gene is TRBJ2-1, the V gene TRBV9, with 10 bases identical to TRBD2. CDR1 SGDLS and CDR2 YYNGEE come from the germline V gene. The J segment lost 2 bases and the V segment lost 3 bases, leaving 8 bases of the junction unmatched. The CDR3 sequence is 17 residues long. The CDR3 DNA follows: TGTGCCAGCAGCGCCACTTCAGCGGGGGGGGCCTACAATGAGCAGTTCTTC. Its translation is CASSATSAGGAYNEQFF.

The rearrangement uses TRBV4-2 and TRBJ2-5, with 8 positions matching TRBD1. Germline V gene data show CDR1 as LGHNA and CDR2 as YNFKEQ. V shed 1 base and J 5 bases; nucleotides not matched to a gene: 3. CDR3 length: 14 residues. CDR3 amino acids: CASSQAGGEETQYF. Here the CDR3 DNA reads TGTGCCAGCAGCCAAGCAGGGGGCGAGGAGACCCAGTACTTC.

The chain carries TRBV30 and TRBJ2-7; TRBD2 might be the D (5 bases). Trimming stripped 4 bases from V and 4 bases from J, with 14 bases between. The CDR3 covers 13 residues. CDR1 is GTSNPN and CDR2 is SVGIG in the germline V gene (reference sequence). CDR3 amino acids: CAWTSLLGYEQYF. DNA for the CDR3: TGTGCCTGGACGAGCTTACTAGGGTACGAGCAGTACTTC.

V usage is TRBV27 and J usage is TRBJ1-3, with D possibly being TRBD1 (5 bases). Trimming took 6 bases from V and 6 from J, leaving 18 bases between them. The CDR3 is 15 amino acids. Germline V gives CDR1 MNHEY, CDR2 SMNVEV (reference sequence). CDR3 sequence (DNA): TGTGCCAGCAGACGTGAGACAGAAACGGCAAACACCATATATTTT. This translates into CASRRETETANTIYF.

V is TRBV7-8 and J is TRBJ1-2, with 11 bases aligning to TRBD1. CDR1 and CDR2 from the germline V gene are SGHVS and FQNEAQ. Losses at the gene ends were 5 bases for V and 8 bases for J; bases not matched to a gene: 13. The CDR3 is 16 residues long. CDR3 region: CASSLRIGQGARGYTF. The CDR3 bases are TGTGCCAGCAGCCTTCGGATCGGACAGGGGGCGCGGGGCTACACCTTC.

The V and J genes are TRBV6-4 and TRBJ2-5; possible D gene TRBD2, 5 bases. V dropped 0 bases and J dropped 3 bases, with 20 bases sitting between them. Germline V CDR1 and CDR2: MRHNA, SNTAGT. CDR3 length: 18 residues. The DNA of the CDR3 is TGTGCCAGCAGTGACTCGGACTCCGACACCAACGATAAAGAGACCCAGTACTTC. Translating gives CASSDSDSDTNDKETQYF.

The chain uses TRBV9 and TRBJ2-7; D is possibly TRBD2 (6 bases). Germline V gene lookup returns CDR1 SGDLS and CDR2 YYNGEE. CDR3 length: 15 amino acids. The ends were cut back, 3 bases at V and 0 bases at J, with 13 bases in the middle. The CDR3 sequence is CASSDRDLPSYEQYF. Written as DNA, the CDR3 is TGTGCCAGCAGCGACCGGGACTTGCCCTCCTACGAGCAGTACTTC.

This chain uses TRBV10-3 with TRBJ2-5; 7 bases agree with TRBD2. This CDR3 spans 14 amino acids. The V gene end was trimmed by 7 bases and the J gene end by 4 bases; junction bases not matched to a gene: 9. CDR1 ENHRY and CDR2 SYGVKD come from the germline V gene. The CDR3 DNA follows: TGTGCCATCAAAACAGAGGGACTACGAGAGACCCAGTACTTC. Translation: CAIKTEGLRETQYF.

This chain uses TRBV28 with TRBJ1-6; 12 nucleotides align to TRBD1. J lost 9 bases, V lost 3 bases, and 3 bases had no gene match. This CDR3 has 15 amino acids. The germline gives CDR1 MDHEN, CDR2 SYDVKM. CDR3 DNA sequence: TGTGCCAGCAGTTTCCGGGACAGGGGGCTTTCACCCCTCCACTTT. Translation gives CASSFRDRGLSPLHF.